This T cell receptor beta chain emerged from a study of cytotoxic CD8 clonotypes in ibrutinib-treated CLL. Study information: There were 11 relapsed/refractory patients and about 14 treatment-naive patients, and around 17 were IGHV unmutated. Response sampling came at median 12 months of treatment, ranging roughly 6 to 36 months.

Study-level points and caveats: Stable or contracted on treatment, public clonotypes were also uncommon. Measured clonality at baseline was greater than in age-matched healthy donors and tracked with circulating CD8+ T-cell counts.

Regarding this clone: The antigen is not known.

The data were produced by immunoSEQ multiplex PCR, yet TCRdb's version contains in-frame clones alone and is incomplete. The sample shows some 98,000 clones, about 78% of them seen only once. CDR3 length: 18 residues. CDR1 is KGHSH and CDR2 is LQKENI in the germline V gene. The ends were cut back, 2 bases at V and 8 bases at J, with 24 bases in the middle. The chain is built from TRBV18 and TRBJ1-4; D is possibly TRBD1 (5 bases). Here the sequenced sample was PBMCs, taken after 12 months of ibrutinib treatment. This receptor was identified in a human donor with chronic lymphocytic leukemia. The CDR3 DNA is TGTGCCAGCTCACCAATCCGGGACTCTCAGGGTGTTTACGAAAAACTGTTTTTT. Translated, it gives CASSPIRDSQGVYEKLFF.